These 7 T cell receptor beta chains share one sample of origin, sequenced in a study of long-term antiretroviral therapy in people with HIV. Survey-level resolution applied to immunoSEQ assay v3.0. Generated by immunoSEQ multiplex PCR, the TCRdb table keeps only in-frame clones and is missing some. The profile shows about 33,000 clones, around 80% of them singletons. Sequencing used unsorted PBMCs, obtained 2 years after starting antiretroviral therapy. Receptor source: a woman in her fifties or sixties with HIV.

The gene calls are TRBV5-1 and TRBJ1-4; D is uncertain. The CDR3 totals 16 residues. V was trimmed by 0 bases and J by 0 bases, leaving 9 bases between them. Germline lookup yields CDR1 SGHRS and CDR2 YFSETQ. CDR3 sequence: CASSLEEWSTNEKLFF. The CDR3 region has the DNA TGCGCCAGCAGCTTGGAGGAGTGGTCAACTAATGAAAAACTGTTTTTT.

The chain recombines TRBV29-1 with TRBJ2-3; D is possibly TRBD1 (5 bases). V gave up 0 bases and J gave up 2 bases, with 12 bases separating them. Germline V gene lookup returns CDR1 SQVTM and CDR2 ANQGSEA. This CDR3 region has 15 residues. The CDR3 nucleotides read TGCAGCGTTGAAGAGGGAAGGGGCTACACAGATACGCAGTATTTT. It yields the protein CSVEEGRGYTDTQYF.

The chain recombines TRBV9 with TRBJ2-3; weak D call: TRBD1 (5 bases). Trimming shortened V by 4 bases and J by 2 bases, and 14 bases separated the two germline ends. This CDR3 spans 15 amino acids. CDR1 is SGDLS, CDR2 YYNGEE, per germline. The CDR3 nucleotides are TGTGCCAGCAGCTTCCTCAGGGTTCACACAGATACGCAGTATTTT. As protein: CASSFLRVHTDTQYF.

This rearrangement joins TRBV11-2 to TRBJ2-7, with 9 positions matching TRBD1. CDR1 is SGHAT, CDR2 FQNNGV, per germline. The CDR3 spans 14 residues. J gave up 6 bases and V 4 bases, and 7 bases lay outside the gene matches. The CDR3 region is CASSSAQGAVEQYF. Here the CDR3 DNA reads TGTGCCAGCAGCTCCGCACAGGGGGCAGTCGAGCAGTACTTC. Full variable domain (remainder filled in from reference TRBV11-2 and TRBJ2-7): EAGVAQSPRYKIIEKRQSVAFWCNPISGHATLYWYQQILGQGPKLLIQFQNNGVVDDSQLPKDRFSAERLKGVDSTLKIQPAKLEDSAVYLCASSSAQGAVEQYFGPGTRLTVT.

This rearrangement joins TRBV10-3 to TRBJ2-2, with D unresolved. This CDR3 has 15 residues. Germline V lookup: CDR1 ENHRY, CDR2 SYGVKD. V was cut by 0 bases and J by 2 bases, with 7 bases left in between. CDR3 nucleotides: TGTGCCATCAGTGAGTCACCAACAAACACCGGGGAGCTGTTTTTT. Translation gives CAISESPTNTGELFF.

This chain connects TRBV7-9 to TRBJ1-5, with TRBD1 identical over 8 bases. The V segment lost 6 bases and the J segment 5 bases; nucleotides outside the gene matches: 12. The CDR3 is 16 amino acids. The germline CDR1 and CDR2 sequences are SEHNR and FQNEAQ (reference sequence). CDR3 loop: CASSRADGQGYQPQHF. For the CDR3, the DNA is TGTGCCAGCAGTCGAGCAGACGGACAGGGTTATCAGCCCCAGCATTTT.

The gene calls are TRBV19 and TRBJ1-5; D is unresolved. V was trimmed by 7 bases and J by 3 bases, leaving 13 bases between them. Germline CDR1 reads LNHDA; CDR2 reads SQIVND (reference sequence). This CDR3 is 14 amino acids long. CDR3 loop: CASNLAGYNQPQHF. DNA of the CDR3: TGTGCCAGTAACCTCGCGGGCTACAATCAGCCCCAGCATTTT.